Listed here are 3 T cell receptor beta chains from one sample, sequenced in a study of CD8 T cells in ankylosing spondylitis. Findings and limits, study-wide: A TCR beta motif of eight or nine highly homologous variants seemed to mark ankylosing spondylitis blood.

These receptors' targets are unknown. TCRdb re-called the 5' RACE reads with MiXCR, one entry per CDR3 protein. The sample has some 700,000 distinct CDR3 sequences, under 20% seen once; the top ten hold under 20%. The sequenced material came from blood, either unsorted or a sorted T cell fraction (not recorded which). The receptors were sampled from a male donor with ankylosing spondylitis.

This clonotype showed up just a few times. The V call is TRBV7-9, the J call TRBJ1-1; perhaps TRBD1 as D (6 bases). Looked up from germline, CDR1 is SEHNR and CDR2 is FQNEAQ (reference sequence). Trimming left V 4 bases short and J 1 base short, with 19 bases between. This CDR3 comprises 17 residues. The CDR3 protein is CASSSHFLGGTNTEAFF. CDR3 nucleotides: TGTGCCAGCAGCTCACACTTTCTAGGGGGAACGAACACTGAAGCTTTCTTT. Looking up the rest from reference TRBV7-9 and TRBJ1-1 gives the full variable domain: DTGVSQNPRHKITKRGQNVTFRCDPISEHNRLYWYRQTLGQGPEFLTYFQNEAQLEKSRLLSDRFSAERPKGSFSTLEIQRTEQGDSAMYLCASSSHFLGGTNTEAFFGQGTRLTVV.

CDR3 region: CASSVEPDNYGYTF. DNA for the CDR3: TGTGCCAGCAGCGTAGAGCCGGACAACTATGGCTACACCTTC. This sequence joins TRBV9 and TRBJ1-2; D unclear. The CDR3 runs 14 residues. Germline CDR1 reads SGDLS; CDR2 reads YYNGEE. The germline V and J ends were trimmed by 0 bases and 2 bases, with 8 bases remaining between them.

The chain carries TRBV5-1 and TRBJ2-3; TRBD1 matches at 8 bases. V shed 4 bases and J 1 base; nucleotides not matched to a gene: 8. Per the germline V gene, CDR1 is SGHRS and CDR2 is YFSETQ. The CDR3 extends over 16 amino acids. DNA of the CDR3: TGCGCCAGCAGCGAGGGACAGGCTAGGGGCACAGATACGCAGTATTTT. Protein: CASSEGQARGTDTQYF.